A single sample is the source of the 14 T cell receptor beta chains below, sequenced in a study of PD-L1 blockade in urothelial cancer. Sequencing was performed with immunoSEQ multiplex PCR; in TCRdb, only in-frame clones are kept and a portion is missing. Here the sample spans tens of thousands of clones, approximately 85% being singletons. Stated time point: pretreatment peripheral blood. The material was PBMCs, obtained around atezolizumab (anti-PD-L1) treatment. The receptors derive from a man between 50 and 59 years old with urothelial cancer.

The V and J genes are TRBV6-5 and TRBJ1-2; tentatively, D is TRBD1 (6 bases). Germline V gene sequence: CDR1 MNHEY, CDR2 SVGAGI. V lost 6 bases and J lost 0, with 14 bases in between. CDR3 size: 15 residues. CDR3 loop: CASRRGTSANYGYTF. In nucleotides, the CDR3 is TGTGCCAGCAGACGAGGGACATCTGCTAACTATGGCTACACCTTC.

This clone was seen only a few times. The chain recombines TRBV7-9 with TRBJ1-5; D not certain. Trimming took 0 bases from V and 6 from J, leaving 9 bases between them. From germline, CDR1 is SEHNR and CDR2 FQNEAQ (reference sequence). The CDR3 is 14 residues long. The CDR3 DNA reads TGTGCCAGCAGCTTAGCCGAGGGAAGTCAGCCCCAGCATTTT. Protein product: CASSLAEGSQPQHF. The variable domain in full, completed from reference TRBV7-9 and TRBJ1-5, reads DTGVSQNPRHKITKRGQNVTFRCDPISEHNRLYWYRQTLGQGPEFLTYFQNEAQLEKSRLLSDRFSAERPKGSFSTLEIQRTEQGDSAMYLCASSLAEGSQPQHFGDGTRLSIL.

The rearrangement joins TRBV6-5 to TRBJ1-4; 9 bases map to TRBD1. Germline values: CDR1 MNHEY, CDR2 SVGAGI. The CDR3 totals 14 residues. With 2 bases clipped from V and 8 bases from J, the junction kept 3 bases outside the gene matches. The CDR3, as DNA: TGTGCCAGCAGTTACCAGACAGGGGGAGAAAAACTGTTTTTT. Its translation: CASSYQTGGEKLFF.

The chain employs TRBV9 and TRBJ2-5; D may be TRBD1 (6 bases). Germline V gene lookup returns CDR1 SGDLS and CDR2 YYNGEE. Between the trimmed V and J ends, which lost 4 bases and 5 bases, there was a span of 15 bases. The CDR3 extends over 14 amino acids. The CDR3 loop reads CASSPRAGVETQYF. The CDR3 bases are TGTGCCAGCAGCCCACGGGCAGGGGTGGAGACCCAGTACTTC.

The chain recombines TRBV5-1 with TRBJ1-2; TRBD1 matches 9 bases. J gave up 7 bases and V 4 bases, and 11 bases lay outside the gene matches. Germline values: CDR1 SGHRS, CDR2 YFSETQ. This CDR3 spans 15 amino acids. This chain's CDR3 is CASSTGTGLSVGYTF. CDR3 coding DNA: TGCGCCAGCAGCACCGGGACAGGGCTTTCAGTTGGCTACACCTTC.

This clone was detected only a few times. The rearrangement links TRBV4-2 to TRBJ1-1, with no clear D. V lost 4 bases and J 4 bases, leaving 13 bases between the germline ends. CDR3 length: 14 amino acids. Looked up from germline, CDR1 is LGHNA and CDR2 is YNFKEQ. Written as DNA, the CDR3 is TGTGCCAGCAGCCCCGACTTAGGTGTCACTGAAGCTTTCTTT. Encoded protein: CASSPDLGVTEAFF.

This chain connects TRBV5-1 to TRBJ1-2, with D uncertain. The CDR3 spans 13 residues. V lost 2 bases, J lost 8 bases, and 13 bases lay in between. Germline V lookup: CDR1 SGHRS, CDR2 YFSETQ. The CDR3 region has the DNA TGCGCCAGCAGCTTACAGACCAGTGAAGGCTACACCTTC. Protein sequence: CASSLQTSEGYTF.

This clone was observed once. The chain links TRBV7-9 to TRBJ1-1; TRBD1 matches 10 bases. This CDR3 spans 16 amino acids. The J segment lost 3 bases and the V segment lost 3 bases, leaving 7 bases of the junction unmatched. Germline loops: CDR1 SEHNR, CDR2 FQNEAQ (reference sequence). The CDR3 region has the DNA TGTGCCAGCAGCTTTTGGGACAGGGGAACCCACACTGAAGCTTTCTTT. This sequence encodes CASSFWDRGTHTEAFF.

The chain links TRBV11-2 to TRBJ2-2, with D uncertain. V was pared by 3 bases and J by 4 bases, with 6 bases between. This CDR3 has 13 amino acids. Germline V gene data show CDR1 as SGHAT and CDR2 as FQNNGV. CDR3 nucleotides: TGTGCCAGCAGCTTGAGCGCCACCGGGGAGCTGTTTTTT. Amino acid sequence: CASSLSATGELFF.

The V gene is TRBV5-1, the J gene TRBJ1-2; 10 bases are a match to TRBD1. CDR3 length: 14 residues. The germline CDR1 and CDR2 sequences are SGHRS and YFSETQ. V lost 4 bases and J lost 6; bases outside the gene matches: 6. CDR3 nucleotide sequence: TGCGCCAGCAGCCGAGGACAGGGGGAGGATGGCTACACCTTC. This encodes CASSRGQGEDGYTF.

V usage is TRBV19 and J usage is TRBJ2-5, with 9 bases identical to TRBD1. The CDR3 loop spans 14 amino acids. CDR1 and CDR2 from the germline V gene are LNHDA and SQIVND (reference sequence). The trim removed 9 bases at V and 4 bases at J, leaving 9 bases unmatched. CDR3 amino acids: CASRGQGSSETQYF. CDR3 sequence (DNA): TGTGCCAGCCGGGGACAGGGATCATCAGAGACCCAGTACTTC.

A few counts support this clone. The chain is built from TRBV7-8 and TRBJ2-6; 7 bases line up with TRBD1. The trim removed 5 bases at V and 4 bases at J, leaving 14 bases unmatched. The CDR3 has 18 amino acids. Germline CDR1 is SGHVS and CDR2 is FQNEAQ. CDR3: CASSEYRGYLSGANVLTF. Here the CDR3 DNA reads TGTGCCAGCAGCGAGTACAGGGGTTACCTTTCCGGGGCCAACGTCCTGACTTTC.

The chain joins TRBV5-1 to TRBJ2-1; D is possibly TRBD1 (5 bases). Germline CDR1 SGHRS, CDR2 YFSETQ. V lost 4 bases, J lost 10 bases, and 9 bases lay in between. This CDR3 comprises 11 residues. CDR3 in DNA: TGCGCCAGCAGCGACCGGACAGAGCAGTTCTTC. Amino acid sequence: CASSDRTEQFF.

The V gene is TRBV7-2, the J gene TRBJ1-6; 9 nucleotides match TRBD1. V shed 5 bases and J 10 bases; nucleotides not matched to a gene: 9. The length of the CDR3 is 15 residues. From germline, CDR1 is SGHTA and CDR2 FQGNSA. In DNA, the CDR3 is TGTGCCAGCAGCCCCGGGACAGGGACTAGGTCACCCCTCCACTTT. This gives the protein CASSPGTGTRSPLHF.